This TCR beta chain was obtained from a study of response to subunit inactivated influenza vaccine. A word on this clonotype: Its antigen is not known.

General study results and limits: The authors proposed limited new T cell recruitment per seasonal influenza vaccination.

TCRdb analysed the RT-PCR reads with MiXCR anew, one entry per CDR3 protein. The table lists under 950,000 distinct CDR3 sequences, 20% to 25% of them singletons. The V and J ends lost 6 bases and 4 bases respectively, with 13 bases between them. This CDR3 is 14 amino acids long. From germline, CDR1 is SQVTM and CDR2 ANQGSEA. Sequenced here: PBMCs from blood, sampled 5 days after vaccination. The chain combines TRBV29-1 with TRBJ2-6; D is possibly TRBD1 or TRBD2 (7 bases each). This sequence was found in a man aged 50 to 60 who received an inactivated influenza vaccine. Here the CDR3 DNA reads TGCAGCGTATCAGGGGGGGTGGGGGCCAACGTCCTGACTTTC. The encoded protein is CSVSGGVGANVLTF.